This T cell receptor (beta chain) was profiled in a study of blood T cells in healthy people across ages. The CDR3 consists of 12 residues. Deletions cut 7 bases from V and 5 bases from J, with 11 bases between. Germline V gene lookup returns CDR1 DFQATT and CDR2 SNEGSKA (reference sequence). A sample-barcoded 5' primer and a J-beta primer mix were used in a second PCR of roughly 6 to 12 cycles. Using its own MiXCR run on the 5' RACE reads, TCRdb lists one record per CDR3 protein. This sample has roughly 800,000 distinct CDR3 sequences, with about 62% found just once. The study drew donors from healthy Caucasian individuals in Russia aged 6 to 90.

This TCR came from a man aged 25-45 years in good health. The rearrangement uses TRBV20-1 and TRBJ2-2; D not certain. The sample comprised blood. Written as DNA, the CDR3 is TGCAGTGTTCTGACTGAGACCGGGGAGCTGTTTTTT. Translation: CSVLTETGELFF.